One sample yielded the 18 T cell receptor beta chains listed below, sequenced in a study of blood T cell repertoires in COVID-19. The assay was immunoSEQ multiplex PCR, and TCRdb's table has in-frame clones only and misses some. The table records about 74,000 clones, around 90% of them present only once. Sequenced: peripheral blood. The receptors here all came from a woman over 75 with active or convalescent COVID-19.

The chain is built from TRBV29-1 and TRBJ2-7, with D perhaps matching TRBD1 (5 bases). Trimming took off 7 bases at V and 0 bases at J, with 13 bases between the two ends. Germline-derived CDR1 and CDR2 are SQVTM and ANQGSEA. This CDR3 spans 13 amino acids. The CDR3 sequence is CSAEGAPSYEQYF. The CDR3, as DNA: TGCAGCGCGGAAGGGGCCCCCTCCTACGAGCAGTACTTC.

The chain is built from TRBV7-3 and TRBJ1-2, with 9 bases that match TRBD1. The germline V gene has CDR1 SGHTA and CDR2 FQGTGA. The J segment lost 4 bases and the V segment lost 4 bases, leaving 1 base of the junction unmatched. The CDR3 sequence is 13 residues long. In nucleotides, the CDR3 is TGTGCCAGCAGCTCGGGACAGGGCTATGGCTACACCTTC. Its protein is CASSSGQGYGYTF. The full variable domain, rest sourced from reference TRBV7-3 and TRBJ1-2, is GAGVSQTPSNKVTEKGKYVELRCDPISGHTALYWYRQSLGQGPEFLIYFQGTGAADDSGLPNDRFFAVRPEGSVSTLKIQRTERGDSAVYLCASSSGQGYGYTFGSGTRLTVV.

The chain couples TRBV29-1 to TRBJ2-7; D perhaps matches TRBD1 (6 bases). Germline CDR1 is SQVTM and CDR2 is ANQGSEA. The germline V and J ends were trimmed by 6 bases and 0 bases, with 12 bases remaining between them. The CDR3 contains 13 residues. CDR3 sequence (DNA): TGCAGCGTGTTGGGGGCAGCCTCCTACGAGCAGTACTTC. It encodes CSVLGAASYEQYF.

The CDR3 protein is CASSFDYSSYNEQFF. The CDR3 region has the DNA TGTGCCAGCAGCTTTGACTATAGCTCCTACAATGAGCAGTTCTTC. This rearrangement joins TRBV7-3 to TRBJ2-1, with TRBD2 as a possible D gene (5 bases). Looked up from germline, CDR1 is SGHTA and CDR2 is FQGTGA. V was clipped by 3 bases and J by 0 bases, with 9 bases between them. The CDR3 has 15 amino acids.

V and J are TRBV27 and TRBJ2-1; TRBD1 agrees at 7 bases. There are 15 residues in the CDR3. Per the germline V gene, CDR1 is MNHEY and CDR2 is SMNVEV (reference sequence). The trim removed 6 bases at V and 10 bases at J, leaving 15 bases unmatched. The CDR3 coding sequence is TGTGCCAGCAGGAACTACAGGGGTTCGCATTGGGAGCAGTTCTTC. This codes for CASRNYRGSHWEQFF.

V usage is TRBV29-1 and J usage is TRBJ2-3; D not resolved. CDR1 is SQVTM and CDR2 is ANQGSEA in the germline V gene. This CDR3 is built from 12 residues. Trimming took 6 bases from V and 5 from J, leaving 12 bases between them. The CDR3 region is CSVHESGDTQYF. DNA of the CDR3: TGCAGCGTCCACGAATCGGGAGATACGCAGTATTTT.

CDR3 sequence: CASSLRGSLNTEAFF. For the CDR3, the DNA is TGTGCCAGCAGCCTCAGAGGCAGCTTGAACACTGAAGCTTTCTTT. The chain has TRBV7-8 and TRBJ1-1; D remains unclear. Trimming cost V 5 bases and J 0 bases, with 13 bases left between them. The CDR3 has 15 residues. The germline V gene encodes CDR1 SGHVS and CDR2 FQNEAQ.

The gene calls are TRBV19 and TRBJ2-3, with 10 bases matching TRBD2. Unmatched junction bases numbered 14, after V lost 4 bases and J lost 4 bases. This CDR3 region has 18 residues. CDR1 LNHDA and CDR2 SQIVND come from the germline V gene (reference sequence). CDR3 coding DNA: TGTGCCAGTAGTAAACAGGGGACTAGCGCGAGGGGGGCAGATACGCAGTATTTT. Amino acids: CASSKQGTSARGADTQYF.

The chain couples TRBV19 to TRBJ1-5, with 7 bases aligning to TRBD1. Germline CDR1 LNHDA, CDR2 SQIVND (reference sequence). This CDR3 contains 16 residues. J lost 0 bases, V lost 4 bases, and 6 bases had no gene match. The DNA of the CDR3 is TGTGCCAGTAGTACACAGGGGCGGGGTAGCAATCAGCCCCAGCATTTT. Its protein product is CASSTQGRGSNQPQHF.

The chain employs TRBV6-5 and TRBJ1-1; D is perhaps TRBD1 (6 bases). CDR1 and CDR2 (germline): MNHEY, SVGAGI. Trimming removed 7 bases at V and 4 bases at J, with 13 bases between. CDR3 length: 13 residues. This CDR3 reads CASTLRGGTEAFF. CDR3 coding DNA: TGTGCCAGCACCCTAAGGGGGGGCACTGAAGCTTTCTTT.

The rearrangement links TRBV27 to TRBJ1-2, with TRBD1 identical over 7 bases. Unmatched junction bases numbered 4, after V lost 0 bases and J lost 3 bases. Germline V CDR1 and CDR2: MNHEY, SMNVEV (reference sequence). The CDR3 runs to 15 residues. The CDR3, as DNA: TGTGCCAGCAGTTTATCCGGGACAGTTTACTATGGCTACACCTTC. Amino acid sequence: CASSLSGTVYYGYTF.

This rearrangement joins TRBV29-1 to TRBJ2-2; 14 nucleotides agree with TRBD2. Unmatched junction bases numbered 8, after V lost 7 bases and J lost 7 bases. The length of the CDR3 is 15 residues. CDR1 and CDR2 (germline): SQVTM, ANQGSEA. This chain's CDR3 is CSGGLAGVGGGELFF. For the CDR3, the DNA is TGCAGCGGGGGACTAGCGGGAGTGGGTGGCGGGGAGCTGTTTTTT.

On this clone itself: Mismatch with germline at one junction end may stem from a read error. This sequence joins TRBV2 and TRBJ1-2, with D tentatively TRBD1 (6 bases). This CDR3 spans 11 amino acids. Germline CDR1 is SNHLY and CDR2 is FYNNEI. The chain's CDR3 is CATGETASLFF. The CDR3 DNA sequence: TGTGCCACAGGGGAGACGGCAAGTTTGTTCTTC.

In this sample, this clone turned up once. The CDR3 sequence is CATRLGSSYNEQFF. The DNA for the CDR3 is TGTGCCACACGACTAGGGAGCTCCTACAATGAGCAGTTCTTC. The V and J genes are TRBV6-6 and TRBJ2-1; D is possibly TRBD2 (6 bases). The CDR3 runs 14 residues. CDR1 is MNHNY and CDR2 is SVGAGI in the germline V gene (reference sequence). V was trimmed by 10 bases and J by 0 bases, leaving 13 bases between them.

The rearrangement uses TRBV9 and TRBJ1-4; D gene uncertain. Per germline, CDR1 SGDLS and CDR2 YYNGEE. The CDR3 runs to 12 residues. With 5 bases removed from V and 4 bases from J, the gap between germline ends came to 6 bases. CDR3 protein: CASSGSNEKLFF. CDR3 nucleotide sequence: TGTGCCAGCAGTGGGAGTAATGAAAAACTGTTTTTT. The entire variable domain, with the rest obtained from reference TRBV9 and TRBJ1-4, is as follows: DSGVTQTPKHLITATGQRVTLRCSPRSGDLSVYWYQQSLDQGLQFLIQYYNGEERAKGNILERFSAQQFPDLHSELNLSSLELGDSALYFCASSGSNEKLFFGSGTQLSVL.

The J gene is TRBJ2-2, the V gene TRBV7-6; D remains ambiguous. Trimming stripped 4 bases from V and 4 bases from J, with 13 bases between. Per germline, CDR1 SGHVS and CDR2 FNYEAQ. The CDR3 consists of 15 residues. CDR3 amino acids: CASSSLLASTGELFF. The CDR3 nucleotides are TGTGCCAGCAGCTCCCTACTTGCTAGCACCGGGGAGCTGTTTTTT.

V is TRBV4-3 and J is TRBJ1-2; D may be TRBD1 (6 bases). The CDR3 is 13 residues long. CDR1 is LGHNA, CDR2 YSLEER, per germline. Deletions cut 0 bases from V and 14 bases from J, with 16 bases between. The DNA for the CDR3 is TGCGCCAGCAGCCAAGATCGGGTCAGGGGAACTACCTTC. This sequence encodes CASSQDRVRGTTF.

The chain carries TRBV18 and TRBJ1-1, with 10 bases identical to TRBD1. This CDR3 is built from 14 residues. V gave up 4 bases and J gave up 5 bases; unmatched junction bases: 4. CDR1 KGHSH and CDR2 LQKENI come from the germline V gene. The CDR3 is CASSLGTGVTEAFF. As DNA, the CDR3 is TGTGCCAGCTCACTCGGGACAGGGGTGACTGAAGCTTTCTTT.